Below, 19 T cell receptor beta chains from the same sample are listed, as sequenced in a study of T cells after yellow fever vaccination. TCRdb analysed the 5' RACE reads with MiXCR anew, one entry per CDR3 protein. The sample has 150,000 to 200,000 distinct CDR3 sequences, approximately 10% seen once. The material was CD8+ T cells sorted from PBMCs, obtained 15 days after the yellow fever booster vaccination. The receptors come from a man younger than 30 who received the YFV17D yellow fever vaccine.

The CDR3 DNA sequence: TGCGCCAGCAGCCAACTTACAGGGTTGAACACTGAAGCTTTCTTT. It specifies CASSQLTGLNTEAFF. The chain couples TRBV4-1 to TRBJ1-1; D perhaps matches TRBD1 (6 bases). The ends were cut back, 2 bases at V and 0 bases at J, with 10 bases in the middle. The germline V gene has CDR1 MGHRA and CDR2 YSYEKL. The CDR3 is made up of 15 amino acids.

This clonotype was counted between two and nine times. This chain uses TRBV20-1 with TRBJ2-7; 7 nucleotides agree with TRBD1. Trimming at V came to 2 bases and at J to 3 bases, leaving 13 bases not matched to a gene. This CDR3 region has 16 residues. Germline CDR1 DFQATT, CDR2 SNEGSKA (reference sequence). CDR3 in amino acids: CSARSRDRAQLYEQYF. The CDR3 DNA sequence: TGCAGTGCTAGATCCCGTGACAGGGCCCAACTCTACGAGCAGTACTTC.

V gene TRBV6-6 combines with J gene TRBJ1-5; no firm D call. Per the germline V gene, CDR1 is MNHNY and CDR2 is SVGAGI (reference sequence). Trimming took off 0 bases at V and 2 bases at J, with 8 bases between the two ends. The CDR3 totals 15 residues. CDR3 coding DNA: TGTGCCAGCAGTTACTCGGGTGTCGGCAATCAGCCCCAGCATTTT. This gives the protein CASSYSGVGNQPQHF.

This chain uses TRBV11-2 with TRBJ2-7, with D unclear. In germline, CDR1 is SGHAT, CDR2 FQNNGV. This CDR3 spans 13 amino acids. The V end was cut by 5 bases, the J end by 4 bases, with 12 bases between. In DNA, the CDR3 is TGTGCCAGCAGCGGGCCGGGTCTGTACGAGCAGTACGTC. Residues: CASSGPGLYEQYV.

The V gene is TRBV21-1, the J gene TRBJ1-5. TRBV21-1 is a pseudogene segment. This CDR3 region has 13 residues. CDR3 bases: TGTGCCAGCCCTTGGGATAGCAATCAGCCCCAGCATTTT. As protein: CASPWDSNQPQHF.

This clonotype has just a few counts. The chain has TRBV7-6 and TRBJ2-3; a weak D match, TRBD2 (6 bases). The V gene lost 3 bases and the J gene lost 0 bases, with 10 bases spanning the gap. The CDR3 extends over 15 amino acids. Germline V gives CDR1 SGHVS, CDR2 FNYEAQ. As DNA, the CDR3 is TGTGCCAGCAGCTTCCTCGGGGGAAGCACAGATACGCAGTATTTT. It is translated as CASSFLGGSTDTQYF.

This clonotype was counted many times. The genes are TRBV3-1 and TRBJ2-7; a weak D match, TRBD2 (5 bases). This CDR3 contains 18 residues. From germline, CDR1 is LGHDT and CDR2 YNNKEL (reference sequence). V was cut by 0 bases and J by 6 bases, with 24 bases left in between. CDR3 amino acids: CASSQEGPFGPRSGEQYF. CDR3 nucleotide sequence: TGTGCCAGCAGCCAAGAAGGACCTTTCGGCCCGCGGAGCGGCGAGCAGTACTTC.

The genes are TRBV12-3 or TRBV12-4 and TRBJ1-1; D uncertain. Trimming pared 6 bases from V and 1 base from J, leaving 9 bases between. The CDR3 is made up of 13 amino acids. CDR3 nucleotides: TGTGCCAGCAGGACCCCCGGGAACACTGAAGCTTTCTTT. Its protein is CASRTPGNTEAFF.

This clonotype was picked up a small number of times. V and J are TRBV9 and TRBJ2-1; D gene uncertain. This CDR3 is 12 amino acids long. Trimming took 3 bases from V and 10 from J, leaving 11 bases between them. Germline V gene lookup returns CDR1 SGDLS and CDR2 YYNGEE. The CDR3 sequence is CASSAPRLEQFF. For the CDR3, the DNA is TGTGCCAGCAGCGCGCCCCGATTGGAGCAGTTCTTC.

This clonotype was counted ten times or more. The CDR3 spells CASSYPSGGKQETQYF. CDR3 nucleotides: TGTGCCAGCAGTTACCCTAGCGGGGGGAAACAAGAGACCCAGTACTTC. The gene calls are TRBV6-6 and TRBJ2-5, with 11 bases that match TRBD2. The ends lost 2 bases at V and 2 bases at J; junction bases unmatched: 4. The CDR3 is 16 amino acids. Germline CDR1 is MNHNY and CDR2 is SVGAGI (reference sequence).

CDR3 nucleotide sequence: TGTGCCAGCAGTTACGGCTGGGATACGCAGTATTTT. Its protein product is CASSYGWDTQYF. The chain carries TRBV6-5 and TRBJ2-3; D unclear. V was trimmed by 2 bases and J by 6 bases, leaving 6 bases between them. Germline CDR1 MNHEY, CDR2 SVGAGI. The length of the CDR3 is 12 residues.

This clonotype was detected only a few times. The chain couples TRBV14 to TRBJ2-5, with TRBD2 matching 10 bases. Trimming cost V 3 bases and J 3 bases; bases outside gene matches: 1. Germline lookup yields CDR1 SGHDN and CDR2 FVKESK. The CDR3 extends over 14 amino acids. This CDR3 reads CASSHLAGEETQYF. DNA of the CDR3: TGTGCCAGCAGCCACCTAGCGGGGGAAGAGACCCAGTACTTC.

V and J are TRBV9 and TRBJ1-6; no firm D call. Germline V gene lookup returns CDR1 SGDLS and CDR2 YYNGEE. The V gene lost 3 bases and the J gene lost 9 bases, with 7 bases spanning the gap. CDR3 length: 12 residues. The CDR3 DNA reads TGTGCCAGCAGCGCTGGAGGTTCACCCCTCCACTTT. This encodes CASSAGGSPLHF.

Many counts were recorded for this clonotype. The rearrangement links TRBV4-2 to TRBJ2-3, with 7 nucleotides matching TRBD2. The CDR3 consists of 17 residues. V was pared by 0 bases and J by 7 bases, with 13 bases of the junction left unmatched. CDR1 LGHNA and CDR2 YNFKEQ come from the germline V gene. The CDR3 DNA is TGTGCCAGCAGCCAAGATGGGCCTAGCGGATTCACTAATACGCAGTATTTT. It yields the protein CASSQDGPSGFTNTQYF.

This clonotype was seen repeatedly, ten times or more. The DNA of the CDR3 is TGTGCCAGCAGTTTGACGGAGACCCAGTACTTC. This sequence encodes CASSLTETQYF. The chain couples TRBV6-2 or TRBV6-3 to TRBJ2-5, with D hard to call. CDR3 size: 11 residues. Germline CDR1 is MNHEY and CDR2 is SVGEGT. V lost 4 bases and J lost 5, with 5 bases in between.

The CDR3 protein is CASSSDRKWTGELFF. The CDR3 region has the DNA TGTGCCAGCAGCTCCGACAGAAAATGGACCGGGGAGCTGTTTTTT. This chain links TRBV11-2 with TRBJ2-2, with a tentative D call TRBD1 (5 bases). Germline V gene data show CDR1 as SGHAT and CDR2 as FQNNGV. V lost 4 bases, J lost 5 bases, and 14 bases lay in between. CDR3 length: 15 amino acids. Looking up the rest from reference TRBV11-2 and TRBJ2-2 gives the full variable domain: EAGVAQSPRYKIIEKRQSVAFWCNPISGHATLYWYQQILGQGPKLLIQFQNNGVVDDSQLPKDRFSAERLKGVDSTLKIQPAKLEDSAVYLCASSSDRKWTGELFFGEGSRLTVL.

This clonotype was counted ten times or more. The chain employs TRBV6-6 and TRBJ1-3, with D unresolved. CDR1 is MNHNY and CDR2 is SVGAGI in the germline V gene (reference sequence). The V and J ends lost 7 bases and 0 bases respectively, with 10 bases between them. The CDR3 is 14 amino acids. The CDR3 coding sequence is TGTGCCAGCACCTATCAGGACTCTGGAAACACCATATATTTT. Amino acid sequence: CASTYQDSGNTIYF.

This chain uses TRBV7-2 with TRBJ2-1; 7 bases map to TRBD1. CDR1 and CDR2 from the germline V gene are SGHTA and FQGNSA. Trimming took 1 base from V and 6 from J; bases not matched to a gene: 3. The CDR3 runs to 14 residues. The CDR3 DNA reads TGTGCCAGCAGCTTAGTGTGGGACAGCAATGAGCAGTTCTTC. Amino acid sequence: CASSLVWDSNEQFF.

This clonotype was found many times. The chain uses TRBV29-1 and TRBJ2-1; D is unresolved. CDR1 and CDR2 from the germline V gene are SQVTM and ANQGSEA. The CDR3 totals 11 residues. The V and J ends lost 4 bases and 5 bases respectively, with 6 bases between them. Here the CDR3 reads CSVVRNNEQFF. As DNA, the CDR3 is TGCAGCGTTGTAAGGAACAATGAGCAGTTCTTC.